The 22 T cell receptor beta chains below come from one sample, sequenced in a study of blood T cell repertoires in COVID-19. The method was immunoSEQ multiplex PCR; TCRdb's version includes in-frame clones alone and lacks a portion of them. The sample includes 120,000 to 150,000 clones, about four fifths seen only once; the top ten take 7.5% to 9.5%. Material for sequencing was peripheral blood. The receptor source for this set is a human donor with acute or convalescent COVID-19. The donor label of this sample is uncertain.

This clone has just one count. The chain is built from TRBV9 and TRBJ1-2, with 7 bases aligning to TRBD1. In germline, CDR1 is SGDLS, CDR2 YYNGEE. V shed 4 bases and J 1 base; nucleotides not matched to a gene: 13. CDR3 length: 17 amino acids. The CDR3 sequence is CASSPRSGQINNYGYTF. CDR3 bases: TGTGCCAGCAGCCCCCGGTCGGGACAGATTAATAACTATGGCTACACCTTC.

V is TRBV5-6 and J is TRBJ1-5; D gene uncertain. Germline CDR1 is SGHDT and CDR2 is YYEEEE. V was clipped by 5 bases and J by 5 bases, with 11 bases between them. This CDR3 has 13 amino acids. CDR3 loop: CASSPGGHQPQHF. Here the CDR3 DNA reads TGTGCCAGCAGTCCAGGAGGGCATCAGCCCCAGCATTTT.

The rearrangement uses TRBV11-2 and TRBJ2-5; perhaps TRBD2 as D (5 bases). Trimming cost V 5 bases and J 0 bases, with 7 bases left between them. The germline CDR1 and CDR2 sequences are SGHAT and FQNNGV. This CDR3 has 13 residues. This chain's CDR3 is CASSPGNQETQYF. DNA of the CDR3: TGTGCCAGCAGCCCGGGAAACCAAGAGACCCAGTACTTC.

The chain combines TRBV4-1 with TRBJ2-5; possible D gene TRBD2, 6 bases. The CDR3 runs to 13 residues. Germline CDR1 is MGHRA and CDR2 is YSYEKL. V was trimmed by 4 bases and J by 4 bases, leaving 10 bases between them. In nucleotides, the CDR3 is TGCGCCAGCAGCCGCCTACTAGCAGAGACCCAGTACTTC. This translates into CASSRLLAETQYF.

The J gene is TRBJ1-1, the V gene TRBV27; perhaps TRBD1 as D (5 bases). V lost 2 bases and J lost 0, with 13 bases in between. CDR1 is MNHEY, CDR2 SMNVEV, per germline (reference sequence). This CDR3 comprises 16 residues. As DNA, the CDR3 is TGTGCCAGCAGTTTACCCCGGGGGAAGGTGAACACTGAAGCTTTCTTT. Amino acid sequence: CASSLPRGKVNTEAFF.

The genes are TRBV5-5 and TRBJ2-2, with 8 bases lining up with TRBD2. V lost 1 base, J lost 5 bases, and 4 bases stayed unmatched. CDR3 size: 15 residues. Germline CDR1 SGHKS, CDR2 YYEKEE (reference sequence). CDR3 in DNA: TGTGCCAGCAGCTTGTGGGGACTAGAGACCGGGGAGCTGTTTTTT. Its translation: CASSLWGLETGELFF. The full variable domain, with the rest looked up from reference TRBV5-5 and TRBJ2-2, is DAGVTQSPTHLIKTRGQQVTLRCSPISGHKSVSWYQQVLGQGPQFIFQYYEKEERGRGNFPDRFSARQFPNYSSELNVNALLLGDSALYLCASSLWGLETGELFFGEGSRLTVL.

This clone was detected only a few times. The genes are TRBV25-1 and TRBJ1-2, with 7 bases aligning to TRBD1. The CDR3 runs to 12 residues. V lost 6 bases, J lost 6 bases, and 4 bases stayed unmatched. The germline CDR1 and CDR2 sequences are MGHDK and SYGVNS. CDR3 amino acids: CASSEDRNGYTF. The CDR3 coding sequence is TGTGCCAGCAGCGAGGACAGGAATGGCTACACCTTC.

V is TRBV20-1 and J is TRBJ1-5; 9 bases line up with TRBD1. The CDR3 spans 14 residues. V lost 3 bases and J lost 4; bases outside the gene matches: 4. Germline CDR1 reads DFQATT; CDR2 reads SNEGSKA (reference sequence). This chain's CDR3 is CSASGGTGNQPQHF. CDR3 DNA sequence: TGCAGTGCTAGTGGTGGGACAGGGAATCAGCCCCAGCATTTT.

The rearrangement links TRBV15 to TRBJ1-5, with D hard to call. V gave up 0 bases and J gave up 1 base, with 7 bases separating them. Per the germline V gene, CDR1 is LNHNV and CDR2 is YYDKDF (reference sequence). The CDR3 totals 15 residues. CDR3 in DNA: TGTGCCACCAGCAGAGATCCGGGGAGCAATCAGCCCCAGCATTTT. The encoded protein is CATSRDPGSNQPQHF.

The count of this clone is one. The chain combines TRBV19 with TRBJ2-2, with TRBD2 as a possible D gene (6 bases). The length of the CDR3 is 14 residues. Germline CDR1 LNHDA, CDR2 SQIVND (reference sequence). The germline V and J ends were trimmed by 3 bases and 5 bases, with 10 bases remaining between them. The CDR3 sequence: CASSISGGTGELFF. The CDR3 coding sequence is TGTGCCAGTAGTATTTCCGGGGGTACCGGGGAGCTGTTTTTT.

V is TRBV19 and J is TRBJ1-1; D call uncertain. V lost 1 base and J lost 0, with 9 bases in between. The CDR3 extends over 15 amino acids. Germline V gives CDR1 LNHDA, CDR2 SQIVND (reference sequence). The CDR3 here is CASSIGARMNTEAFF. CDR3 sequence (DNA): TGTGCCAGTAGTATAGGGGCCAGGATGAACACTGAAGCTTTCTTT.

Here the CDR3 reads CSASPRRGSQPQHF. CDR3 DNA: TGCAGTGCTAGTCCTCGCAGGGGGAGTCAGCCCCAGCATTTT. This sequence joins TRBV20-1 and TRBJ1-5; 7 bases are a match to TRBD1. The germline V gene encodes CDR1 DFQATT and CDR2 SNEGSKA (reference sequence). This CDR3 region has 14 residues. Trimming took 3 bases from V and 6 from J; bases not matched to a gene: 8.

The chain is built from TRBV5-1 and TRBJ1-1; D possibly corresponds to TRBD1 (6 bases). Trimming removed 4 bases at V and 7 bases at J, with 14 bases between. Germline CDR1 reads SGHRS; CDR2 reads YFSETQ. The CDR3 contains 13 residues. The CDR3 reads CASSPRTELEAFF. For the CDR3, the DNA is TGCGCCAGCAGCCCCCGGACAGAGCTTGAAGCTTTCTTT.

V is TRBV2 and J is TRBJ1-2; a weak D match, TRBD1 (6 bases). The germline V gene has CDR1 SNHLY and CDR2 FYNNEI. This CDR3 has 14 amino acids. V lost 6 bases and J lost 4, with 15 bases in between. DNA for the CDR3: TGTGCCAGCAGGCCGATTGGACAGACCTATGGCTACACCTTC. Its translation is CASRPIGQTYGYTF.

The genes are TRBV6-5 and TRBJ2-5, with unresolved D. CDR3 length equals 14 residues. CDR1 and CDR2 from the germline V gene are MNHEY and SVGAGI. V lost 7 bases and J 0 bases, leaving 12 bases between the germline ends. The CDR3 sequence is CASNERRHQETQYF. CDR3 nucleotide sequence: TGTGCCAGCAACGAACGGCGGCACCAAGAGACCCAGTACTTC.

The chain joins TRBV14 to TRBJ2-1; TRBD2 aligns across 8 bases. The CDR3 totals 17 residues. Germline V lookup: CDR1 SGHDN, CDR2 FVKESK. V was clipped by 4 bases and J by 5 bases; unmatched bases: 13. The CDR3: CASSPLAPSGRHNEQFF. CDR3 bases: TGTGCCAGCAGCCCGCTAGCTCCTAGCGGGCGACACAATGAGCAGTTCTTC.

This sequence joins TRBV5-1 and TRBJ2-5; D unresolved. With 1 base removed from V and 2 bases from J, the gap between germline ends came to 12 bases. This CDR3 contains 15 residues. Germline V gene sequence: CDR1 SGHRS, CDR2 YFSETQ. CDR3 region: CASSLSWAEQETQYF. CDR3 sequence (DNA): TGCGCCAGCAGCTTGTCCTGGGCAGAGCAAGAGACCCAGTACTTC. The entire variable domain, with the rest obtained from reference TRBV5-1 and TRBJ2-5, is as follows: KAGVTQTPRYLIKTRGQQVTLSCSPISGHRSVSWYQQTPGQGLQFLFEYFSETQRNKGNFPGRFSGRQFSNSRSEMNVSTLELGDSALYLCASSLSWAEQETQYFGPGTRLLVL.

The sample holds one count of this clone. The chain has TRBV20-1 and TRBJ1-1; D is possibly TRBD1 (5 bases). The germline V gene encodes CDR1 DFQATT and CDR2 SNEGSKA (reference sequence). Trimming took off 5 bases at V and 9 bases at J, with 10 bases between the two ends. This CDR3 region has 10 residues. Here the CDR3 DNA reads TGCAGTGCTCGGGGGACCCAAGCTTTCTTT. Translated, it gives CSARGTQAFF.

This clone was counted a few times. The V call is TRBV9, the J call TRBJ2-3, with 9 bases that match TRBD2. V lost 0 bases and J lost 3; bases outside the gene matches: 8. The CDR3 extends over 17 amino acids. Looked up from germline, CDR1 is SGDLS and CDR2 is YYNGEE. CDR3 DNA: TGTGCCAGCAGCGTAGCTTCGACTAGCGGAGGAACAGATACGCAGTATTTT. This encodes CASSVASTSGGTDTQYF.

J is TRBJ1-5 and V is TRBV27; unclear D gene. CDR1 is MNHEY and CDR2 is SMNVEV in the germline V gene (reference sequence). Trimming cost V 1 base and J 3 bases, with 10 bases left between them. The CDR3 has 15 amino acids. DNA for the CDR3: TGTGCCAGCAGTTTATACGGGAATCACAATCAGCCCCAGCATTTT. This encodes CASSLYGNHNQPQHF.

The rearrangement joins TRBV7-9 to TRBJ1-1; possible D gene TRBD1, 6 bases. The CDR3 is made up of 16 amino acids. The germline CDR1 and CDR2 sequences are SEHNR and FQNEAQ (reference sequence). With 3 bases removed from V and 6 bases from J, the gap between germline ends came to 20 bases. The CDR3 reads CASSLTGGAERAEAFF. The CDR3 region has the DNA TGTGCCAGCAGCTTGACCGGGGGGGCCGAGAGGGCTGAAGCTTTCTTT.

The rearrangement uses TRBV7-9 and TRBJ1-1; 7 bases align to TRBD1. Germline V gives CDR1 SEHNR, CDR2 FQNEAQ (reference sequence). The V segment lost 3 bases and the J segment 2 bases; nucleotides outside the gene matches: 3. This CDR3 is 14 amino acids long. CDR3 sequence (DNA): TGTGCCAGCAGCTTTGGACAGGCCAACACTGAAGCTTTCTTT. Residues: CASSFGQANTEAFF.